This T cell receptor (beta chain) was retrieved from a study of blood T cell repertoires in COVID-19 (dated by TCRdb to the early 2020s). Background on the whole study: Samples from collaborators originated in the United States, Italy and Spain and spanned both the acute and convalescent phases of COVID-19. The repertoires were made available in a free public database intended to serve as a resource for research on the immune response to SARS-CoV-2. The sample metadata nearly always contained a de-identified subject ID, COVID-19 status, age in years and sex. Where available, HLA class I and class II types were taken from metadata supplied by the sample provider and were not determined by assay-based typing. Deeply sampled blood TCRbeta repertoires from subjects exposed to, actively infected with, or recovered from COVID-19 were included in the dataset. The material from the prospective study consisted of cDNA or gDNA derived from T cells, B-cell-depleted T cells, or PBMCs. Samples came from the ongoing ImmuneRACE study (first 160 participants) plus 1,254 subjects from 6 global collaborators.

The collaborating institutions used their own protocols to collect whole blood in K2EDTA tubes. For TCRbeta analysis, collaborator samples were shipped as frozen whole blood, as isolated PBMCs, or as DNA extracted from either sample type. The immunoSEQ Assay, a bias-controlled multiplex PCR, was used to amplify TCRbeta CDR3 regions from genomic DNA. As for the authors' bioinformatics: The number of nucleated cells in each sample was estimated from the amplification of reference gene primers within the assay. To quantify the absolute abundance of each unique TCRbeta CDR3 rearrangement, sequence reads were collapsed and filtered. Productive Simpson clonality was computed per sample as the square root of Simpson's diversity index over productive rearrangements. Drawn from immuneACCESS, this table holds only the in-frame rearrangements with V and J called that TCRdb kept. Clones are partly lost; checked studies trace under half to an unresolved V gene and leave the rest unexplained. That table furnishes V, J and clone size, whereas the DNA furnished D and trimming. A total of roughly 39,000 clones appear in this sample, around 87% of them only once. Clones ranked in the top ten supply 24% of the sample.

A remark on this clone: No antigen is known for it. The record has no base qualities; no much larger clone is one base away.

The germline ends are 10 bases apart after V is trimmed by 5 bases and J by 0 bases. Taken from the germline V gene, the CDR1 and CDR2 loops are MNHEY and SVGEGT. Reading from cysteine to phenylalanine, the CDR3 counts 14 amino acids. Only the CDR3 DNA is retained, 42 bases long and in frame from the first base. What the authors observed across the whole study: Clinical and demographic metadata were provided uncurated, with the amount varying by source and participant.

The clonotype originates from a man aged 50-60 years with active or convalescent COVID-19. The sequenced material came from peripheral blood. The chain joins TRBV6-2 or TRBV6-3 to TRBJ1-1; no D gene is confidently identified. CDR3 protein: CASSPPGVNTEAFF. In nucleotide form, the sequence is TGTGCCAGCAGTCCCCCCGGGGTGAACACTGAAGCTTTCTTT.